This passage covers 14 T cell receptor beta chains from one sample sequenced in a study of T cells in Graves' hyperthyroidism and ophthalmopathy. Amplification yielded TCR beta CDR3 regions, with RNA transcripts as the source. The HTBI set primed first-round TCR CDR3 RT-PCR. Each CDR3 protein is one row after TCRdb ran MiXCR on the multiplex PCR reads. The sample contains a few hundred thousand distinct CDR3 sequences, roughly 20% of which appear only once. Sequencing was performed on blood. The receptors stem from a man younger than 35 with Graves' ophthalmopathy.

CDR3 in amino acids: CASSRDWSYEQYF. CDR3 nucleotide sequence: TGTGCCAGCAGTCGGGACTGGTCCTACGAGCAGTACTTC. V usage is TRBV7-9 and J usage is TRBJ2-7; tentatively, D is TRBD2 (6 bases). The CDR3 extends over 13 amino acids. The germline V gene has CDR1 SEHNR and CDR2 FQNEAQ (reference sequence). Trimming left V 6 bases short and J 1 base short, with 10 bases between.

This clonotype occurred many times. This sequence joins TRBV11-2 and TRBJ2-7; D perhaps matches TRBD1 (5 bases). The CDR3 length is 14 residues. Germline V gene sequence: CDR1 SGHAT, CDR2 FQNNGV. Trimming removed 3 bases at V and 1 base at J, with 10 bases between. The DNA for the CDR3 is TGTGCCAGCAGCTTTTCACAGGCATCCTACGAGCAGTACTTC. It is translated as CASSFSQASYEQYF.

The chain uses TRBV7-9 and TRBJ2-2; 10 bases are shared with TRBD2. In germline, CDR1 is SEHNR, CDR2 FQNEAQ (reference sequence). V lost 6 bases, J lost 3 bases, and 10 bases stayed unmatched. The CDR3 runs 17 residues. The CDR3 sequence: CASSRDSSGGYTGELFF. The CDR3 DNA reads TGTGCCAGCAGTCGGGACTCTAGCGGGGGTTACACCGGGGAGCTGTTTTTT. The whole variable domain, remainder taken from reference TRBV7-9 and TRBJ2-2, is DTGVSQNPRHKITKRGQNVTFRCDPISEHNRLYWYRQTLGQGPEFLTYFQNEAQLEKSRLLSDRFSAERPKGSFSTLEIQRTEQGDSAMYLCASSRDSSGGYTGELFFGEGSRLTVL.

This clonotype was observed at least ten times. The chain uses TRBV11-2 and TRBJ2-2; D is ambiguous. This CDR3 is 15 amino acids long. Germline V gene data show CDR1 as SGHAT and CDR2 as FQNNGV. V shed 5 bases and J shed 5 bases, with 15 bases lying between them. The DNA of the CDR3 is TGTGCCAGCAGCGTAATTTCCCAGGATACCGGGGAGCTGTTTTTT. It translates to CASSVISQDTGELFF.

This clonotype was observed a handful of times. CDR3 region: CAISPRDTYNEQFF. CDR3 DNA: TGTGCCATCAGCCCCAGGGACACCTACAATGAGCAGTTCTTC. This rearrangement joins TRBV10-3 to TRBJ2-1; possibly TRBD1 for D (6 bases). From germline, CDR1 is ENHRY and CDR2 SYGVKD. V was clipped by 6 bases and J by 2 bases, with 11 bases between them. The CDR3 sequence is 14 residues long.

In its sample, this clonotype was seen many times. Here the CDR3 reads CSAREETQYF. Here the CDR3 DNA reads TGCAGTGCTAGAGAAGAGACCCAGTACTTC. The genes are TRBV20-1 and TRBJ2-5, with D uncertain. Trimming removed 0 bases from V and 4 bases from J, with 0 bases in between. The CDR3 runs to 10 residues. Germline CDR1 is DFQATT and CDR2 is SNEGSKA (reference sequence).

A few counts support this clonotype. In this CDR3 the conserved last residue, phenylalanine or tryptophan, is missing, so a read error is likely. The rearrangement joins TRBV11-2 to TRBJ2-7; D is possibly TRBD1 (5 bases). Trimming removed 6 bases at V and 4 bases at J, with 10 bases between. Germline V lookup: CDR1 SGHAT, CDR2 FQNNGV. This CDR3 spans 12 amino acids. CDR3 amino acids: CASSSQGYEQYL. The CDR3 DNA is TGTGCCAGCAGTTCCCAGGGTTACGAGCAGTACCTC.

The genes are TRBV29-1 and TRBJ2-5; 13 bases agree with TRBD2. This CDR3 has 14 amino acids. The germline gives CDR1 SQVTM, CDR2 ANQGSEA. V trimming: 3 bases; J trimming: 4 bases; junction bases outside the gene matches: 2. CDR3 bases: TGCAGCGTTGATACTAGCGGGGGGGGAGAGACCCAGTACTTC. Its translation: CSVDTSGGGETQYF.

This clonotype was seen ten or more times. J is TRBJ2-7 and V is TRBV20-1; 11 bases agree with TRBD1. CDR3 length: 15 amino acids. The ends lost 1 base at V and 5 bases at J; junction bases unmatched: 7. From germline, CDR1 is DFQATT and CDR2 SNEGSKA (reference sequence). CDR3 DNA sequence: TGCAGTGCTAGAGGATTGGACAGGGGGCTCCACGAGCAGTACTTC. It translates to CSARGLDRGLHEQYF.

This clonotype was seen a handful of times. This chain uses TRBV6-5 with TRBJ1-2; perhaps TRBD1 as D (5 bases). The germline gives CDR1 MNHEY, CDR2 SVGAGI. The CDR3 length is 14 residues. With 4 bases removed from V and 4 bases from J, the gap between germline ends came to 13 bases. The CDR3 sequence: CASSSRTTGYGYTF. In DNA, the CDR3 is TGTGCCAGCAGTTCTCGGACAACGGGCTATGGCTACACCTTC.

This clonotype was counted between two and nine times. Relative to the germline gene, one junction end is altered; a read error may explain this. V usage is TRBV27 and J usage is TRBJ1-1; TRBD1 matches 10 bases. CDR1 and CDR2 (germline): MNHEY, SMNVEV (reference sequence). CDR3 length: 13 amino acids. The CDR3, as DNA: TGTGCCAGCTCGGTGAGACAGGGGGCTGATGCTTTCTTT. This encodes CASSVRQGADAFF.

There are many counts of this clonotype. The chain couples TRBV4-1 to TRBJ2-1, with D possibly matching TRBD2 (5 bases). Trimming removed 1 base at V and 2 bases at J, with 9 bases between. The CDR3 contains 15 residues. The germline V gene encodes CDR1 MGHRA and CDR2 YSYEKL. Here the CDR3 reads CASSQAAGPYNEQFF. The CDR3 DNA reads as TGCGCCAGCAGCCAAGCCGCGGGTCCCTACAATGAGCAGTTCTTC.

This clonotype was seen repeatedly, ten times or more. The chain joins TRBV4-1 to TRBJ1-1, with D maybe TRBD1 (6 bases). The length of the CDR3 is 14 residues. CDR1 and CDR2 from the germline V gene are MGHRA and YSYEKL. The ends were cut back, 4 bases at V and 4 bases at J, with 13 bases in the middle. The CDR3: CASSRLPGATEAFF. CDR3 in DNA: TGCGCCAGCAGCCGCCTACCAGGGGCCACTGAAGCTTTCTTT.

The table lists this clonotype with a few counts. The rearrangement uses TRBV9 and TRBJ2-7; 15 nucleotides line up with TRBD2. This CDR3 has 17 residues. CDR1 SGDLS and CDR2 YYNGEE come from the germline V gene. V dropped 3 bases and J dropped 2; count of bases not matched to a gene: 6. The CDR3 loop is CASSDGTSGGRAYEQYF. The CDR3 nucleotides read TGTGCCAGCAGCGACGGGACTAGCGGGGGGCGAGCCTACGAGCAGTACTTC.